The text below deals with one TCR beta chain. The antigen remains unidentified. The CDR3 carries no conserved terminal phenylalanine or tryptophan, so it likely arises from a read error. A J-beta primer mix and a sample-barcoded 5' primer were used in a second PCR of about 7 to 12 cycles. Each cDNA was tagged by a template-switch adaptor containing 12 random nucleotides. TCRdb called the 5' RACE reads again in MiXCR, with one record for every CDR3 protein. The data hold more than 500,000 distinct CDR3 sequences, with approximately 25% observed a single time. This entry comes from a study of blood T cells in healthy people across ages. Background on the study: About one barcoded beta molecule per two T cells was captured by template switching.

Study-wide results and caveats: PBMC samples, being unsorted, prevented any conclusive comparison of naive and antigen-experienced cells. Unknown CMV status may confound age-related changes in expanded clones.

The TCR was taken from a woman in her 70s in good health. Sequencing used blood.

CDR3 DNA: TGTGCCAGCAGCCCTTATGGGGAGACCCAGTACCTC. It yields the protein CASSPYGETQYL. The chain couples TRBV11-2 to TRBJ2-5; no firm D call. CDR1 and CDR2 (germline): SGHAT, FQNNGV. The V end lost 5 bases, the J end lost 5 bases, and 9 bases lay between the germline ends. The CDR3 runs 12 residues.